These T cell receptor beta chains were read from a single sample in a study of Graves' ophthalmopathy and Graves' hyperthyroidism. TCRdb used MiXCR to reprocess the multiplex PCR reads, holding one entry per CDR3 protein. The table lists about 500,000 distinct CDR3 sequences, approximately 15% of them singletons. The specimen was blood. The receptors shown here come from a woman in her thirties with Graves' ophthalmopathy. Each CDR3 is given with its conserved first and last residue.

V: TRBV11-2; J: TRBJ1-1; CDR3: CASSRRQGGGTEAFF
V: TRBV9; J: TRBJ1-2; CDR3: CASSVVSRGSGYTF
V: TRBV6-4; J: TRBJ1-2; CDR3: CASSRHSGTGSDYGYTF
V: TRBV11-2; J: TRBJ1-1; CDR3: CASSLELTELNTEAFF
V: TRBV29-1; J: TRBJ2-7; CDR3: CSGSSDSHEQYF
V: TRBV7-6; J: TRBJ2-5; CDR3: CASSLERDQETQYF
V: TRBV30; J: TRBJ1-5; CDR3: CAWSLQGGQPQHF
V: TRBV12-3/TRBV12-4; J: TRBJ1-2; CDR3: CASSQGTVGYGYTF
V: TRBV14; J: TRBJ2-5; CDR3: CASSTRDWYQETQYF
V: TRBV10-3; J: TRBJ1-2; CDR3: CAIRTGEERYGYTF
V: TRBV12-3/TRBV12-4; J: TRBJ1-1; CDR3: CASRGKGANTEAFF
V: TRBV6-1; J: TRBJ2-7; CDR3: CASSVKGAYEQYF
V: TRBV4-1; J: TRBJ1-1; CDR3: CASSQTGPEGEAFF
V: TRBV28; J: TRBJ2-2; CDR3: CASIEGSRNTGELFF
V: TRBV19; J: TRBJ1-1; CDR3: CASSIGGGTEAFF
V: TRBV6-2/TRBV6-3; J: TRBJ1-1; CDR3: CASSYGGGLSLMNTEAFF
V: TRBV30; J: TRBJ1-2; CDR3: CAWNPTGLADGYTF
V: TRBV7-8; J: TRBJ2-5; CDR3: CASSGDLGGSQYF
V: TRBV7-2; J: TRBJ2-7; CDR3: CASSPVVGVDEQYF
V: TRBV12-3/TRBV12-4; J: TRBJ1-5; CDR3: CASSRTAPTKYSNQPQHF
V: TRBV7-9; J: TRBJ2-5; CDR3: CASSLRVSPHQGTQYF
V: TRBV19; J: TRBJ2-7; CDR3: CASSIGGGSLYEQYF
V: TRBV18; J: TRBJ2-6; CDR3: CASSPWDRGIGANVLTF
V: TRBV28; J: TRBJ1-3; CDR3: CASDGQGSGNTIYF
V: TRBV20-1; J: TRBJ2-5; CDR3: CSARRGTTYRETQYF
V: TRBV11-2; J: TRBJ2-5; CDR3: CASSLGLWRQEGLETQYF
V: TRBV6-5; J: TRBJ2-5; CDR3: CASSSWGQGARETRYF
V: TRBV12-3/TRBV12-4; J: TRBJ2-4; CDR3: CASRSFASGKNIQYF
V: TRBV20-1; J: TRBJ2-2; CDR3: CSARSPTGAGELFF
V: TRBV11-2; J: TRBJ2-7; CDR3: CASSFRGLAIEQYF
V: TRBV24-1; J: TRBJ1-1; CDR3: CATTSRDRVSEAFF